Listed below are T cell receptor beta chains from one sample, sequenced in a study of blood T cell repertoires in COVID-19. Here immunoSEQ multiplex PCR was the method, and the copy in TCRdb shows in-frame clones only, minus some. The sample lists 95,000 to 100,000 clones; 70% to 80% were seen once. The sequenced sample was peripheral blood. Receptors originate from a woman of 80 years or more with active or convalescent COVID-19. CDR3s include the opening cysteine and the closing phenylalanine or tryptophan. A D gene is named only where the DNA matches it firmly. The size entry is marked missing in some rows and otherwise reads once, few, many or a size class.

D gene	J gene	clone size	V gene	CDR3 protein	CDR3 DNA
TRBD2	TRBJ2-1	-	TRBV5-1	CASSLFEGRGLAEDYNEQFF	TGCGCCAGCAGCTTGTTTGAGGGTAGGGGACTAGCGGAGGACTACAATGAGCAGTTCTTC
-	TRBJ2-3	-	TRBV5-1	CASSLGARGGRVSTDTQYF	TGTGCCAGCAGCTTGGGCGCCAGGGGAGGGCGAGTGAGCACAGATACGCAGTATTTT
TRBD2	TRBJ2-3	few	TRBV4-3	CASSQDPLAGVGDTQYF	TGCGCCAGCAGCCAAGATCCGCTAGCGGGAGTGGGGGATACGCAGTATTTT
-	TRBJ1-2	-	TRBV28	CASSPQTVYGYTF	TGTGCCAGCAGTCCCCAGACAGTCTATGGCTACACCTTC
-	TRBJ2-7	once	TRBV10-3	CAISAGDEQYF	TGTGCCATCAGTGCGGGGGACGAGCAGTACTTC
TRBD2	TRBJ2-1	-	TRBV5-1	CASSRGLAGVEQFF	TGCGCCAGCAGCAGGGGACTAGCGGGAGTTGAGCAGTTCTTC
TRBD2	TRBJ2-3	-	TRBV19	CASSKAGGTDTQYF	TGTGCCAGTAGTAAGGCGGGGGGCACAGATACGCAGTATTTT
TRBD1	TRBJ1-1	-	TRBV5-1	CASRRDRETEAFF	TGTGCCAGCAGGAGGGACAGGGAAACAGAAGCTTTCTTT
-	TRBJ2-7	-	TRBV6-1	CASSEASAVVYEQYF	TGTGCCAGCAGTGAAGCCAGTGCGGTGGTATACGAGCAGTACTTC
TRBD1	TRBJ2-5	-	TRBV9	CASSAGTGMSQETQYF	TGTGCCAGCAGCGCGGGGACAGGGATGTCCCAAGAGACCCAGTACTTC
TRBD1	TRBJ2-5	-	TRBV7-3	CASSSDRGAETQYF	TGTGCCAGCAGCTCAGACAGGGGGGCAGAGACCCAGTACTTC
-	TRBJ1-4	-	TRBV2	CASSESLPGEKLFF	TGTGCCAGCAGTGAAAGTCTGCCAGGGGAAAAACTGTTTTTT
-	TRBJ1-2	-	TRBV9	CASSKPSTENYGYTF	TGTGCCAGCAGCAAACCTTCGACAGAAAACTATGGCTACACCTTC
TRBD1	TRBJ1-3	-	TRBV29-1	CSAGTGNSGNTIYF	TGCAGCGCCGGGACAGGGAACTCTGGAAACACCATATATTTT
TRBD2	TRBJ2-1	-	TRBV5-1	CASSRGGSYNEQFF	TGCGCCAGCAGCCGCGGGGGGTCATACAATGAGCAGTTCTTC
-	TRBJ2-3	-	TRBV14	CASSQQGSTDTQYF	TGTGCCAGCAGCCAACAGGGGAGCACAGATACGCAGTATTTT
-	TRBJ1-1	-	TRBV14	CASSQTYFTEAFF	TGTGCCAGCAGTCAGACATATTTTACTGAAGCTTTCTTT
TRBD2	TRBJ2-1	-	TRBV4-2	CASSQDPTSGSYNEQFF	TGTGCCAGCAGCCAAGATCCGACTAGCGGCTCCTACAATGAGCAGTTCTTC
-	TRBJ1-6	once	TRBV14	CASSAPGRVGSPLHF	TGTGCCAGCAGCGCCCCGGGCAGGGTTGGCTCACCCCTCCACTTT
-	TRBJ2-7	-	TRBV6-5	CASTPTGNYEQYF	TGTGCCAGCACCCCCACAGGAAACTACGAGCAGTACTTC
-	TRBJ2-2	-	TRBV19	CASSMRVAGRPGELFF	TGTGCCAGTAGTATGCGAGTGGCAGGGAGGCCCGGGGAGCTGTTTTTT
-	TRBJ2-3	-	TRBV7-2	CASSRLVGDTQYF	TGTGCCAGCAGCCGTCTCGTGGGCGATACGCAGTATTTT